These 25 T cell receptor beta chains came from one sample sequenced in a study of sequential checkpoint blockade in melanoma. The treatment denotes: randomized to nivolumab then ipilimumab (arm A) or the reverse (arm B). Some clones are missing from TCRdb's copy, which holds only in-frame ones; the method was immunoSEQ multiplex PCR. This table has 26,000 or so clones, roughly nine tenths appearing once. The sequencing here drew on CD8+ T cells sorted from blood (inferred from file names), taken from a patient given nivolumab and ipilimumab in sequence. Receptors originate from a human donor with melanoma.

In its sample, this clone was seen a few times. This chain joins TRBV4-3 and TRBJ2-5; perhaps TRBD1 as D (5 bases). The CDR3 spans 15 residues. V was trimmed by 1 base and J by 4 bases, leaving 13 bases between them. Germline V lookup: CDR1 LGHNA, CDR2 YSLEER. CDR3 bases: TGCGCCAGCAGCCAAGTGCTAGGGGCCGGAGAGACCCAGTACTTC. It codes for CASSQVLGAGETQYF.

The rearrangement links TRBV4-3 to TRBJ1-1; maybe TRBD1 (5 bases). CDR1 LGHNA and CDR2 YSLEER come from the germline V gene. This CDR3 comprises 15 residues. V lost 3 bases to trimming and J lost 0 bases, with 11 bases between them. The CDR3 is CASSHWEGMNTEAFF. Written as DNA, the CDR3 is TGCGCCAGCAGCCATTGGGAGGGGATGAACACTGAAGCTTTCTTT.

In regard to this clone: Different DNA sequences within this sample yield the same CDR3. This chain joins TRBV28 and TRBJ2-7; TRBD2 matches at 7 bases. The CDR3 has 14 amino acids. Per the germline V gene, CDR1 is MDHEN and CDR2 is SYDVKM. With 2 bases clipped from V and 4 bases from J, the junction kept 5 bases outside the gene matches. The CDR3 bases are TGTGCCAGCAGTTTAAGGCTAGCGGCATACGAGCAGTACTTC. Residues: CASSLRLAAYEQYF. Looking up the rest from reference TRBV28 and TRBJ2-7 gives the full variable domain: DVKVTQSSRYLVKRTGEKVFLECVQDMDHENMFWYRQDPGLGLRLIYFSYDVKMKEKGDIPEGYSVSREKKERFSLILESASTNQTSMYLCASSLRLAAYEQYFGPGTRLTVT.

This clone ranks as medium-sized. The V and J genes are TRBV2 and TRBJ2-5; D is possibly TRBD1 (7 bases). Germline values: CDR1 SNHLY, CDR2 FYNNEI. V shed 5 bases and J shed 7 bases, with 23 bases lying between them. The CDR3 has 16 amino acids. The CDR3 DNA reads TGTGCCAGCAGTCCCGGAGGGACAGTTGAGGTCGGGACCCAGTACTTC. This sequence encodes CASSPGGTVEVGTQYF. Variable domain in full (rest from reference TRBV2 and TRBJ2-5): EPEVTQTPSHQVTQMGQEVILRCVPISNHLYFYWYRQILGQKVEFLVSFYNNEISEKSEIFDDQFSVERPDGSNFTLKIRSTKLEDSAMYFCASSPGGTVEVGTQYFGPGTRLLVL.

The chain is built from TRBV5-5 and TRBJ1-1; D is ambiguous. Germline V lookup: CDR1 SGHKS, CDR2 YYEKEE (reference sequence). Deletions cut 2 bases from V and 5 bases from J, with 7 bases between. The length of the CDR3 is 12 residues. The CDR3 DNA is TGTGCCAGCAGCTTTTCGGGGACTGAAGCTTTCTTT. Translating it yields CASSFSGTEAFF.

J is TRBJ1-6 and V is TRBV21-1; TRBD1, as called in the table, went unchecked against the DNA. TRBV21-1 is tagged as a pseudogene. This CDR3 region has 17 residues. In DNA, the CDR3 is TGTGCCAGCAGCCCGAGGTCACGGACAGAAGGGGATTCACCCCTCCACTTT. This sequence encodes CASSPRSRTEGDSPLHF.

The chain combines TRBV29-1 with TRBJ2-1; TRBD1 might be the D (6 bases). CDR3 length equals 13 residues. Per the germline V gene, CDR1 is SQVTM and CDR2 is ANQGSEA. V was trimmed by 8 bases and J by 1 base, leaving 12 bases between them. CDR3 in DNA: TGCAGCTTAACCGGGACATCCTACAATGAGCAGTTCTTC. Residues: CSLTGTSYNEQFF.

The V and J genes are TRBV4-3 and TRBJ2-3; a weak D match, TRBD1 (6 bases). This CDR3 is 16 amino acids long. V was shortened by 0 bases and J by 4 bases, with 14 bases between the two germline ends. Germline loops: CDR1 LGHNA, CDR2 YSLEER. The DNA of the CDR3 is TGCGCCAGCAGCCAAGAGGTGGCTGGGGGCGCAGATACGCAGTATTTT. Protein sequence: CASSQEVAGGADTQYF.

The chain couples TRBV15 to TRBJ2-1; the match to TRBD1 covers 8 bases. After removal of 5 bases from V and 7 bases from J, the junction contained 7 bases not matched to a gene. CDR3 length equals 14 residues. The germline CDR1 and CDR2 sequences are LNHNV and YYDKDF (reference sequence). Written as DNA, the CDR3 is TGTGCCACCAGCTTGGTCAGGGGGCTGAATGAGCAGTTCTTC. Its protein is CATSLVRGLNEQFF. Full variable domain (remainder filled in from reference TRBV15 and TRBJ2-1): DAMVIQNPRYQVTQFGKPVTLSCSQTLNHNVMYWYQQKSSQAPKLLFHYYDKDFNNEADTPDNFQSRRPNTSFCFLDIRSPGLGDTAMYLCATSLVRGLNEQFFGPGTRLTVL.

The gene calls are TRBV11-1 and TRBJ2-1; 11 positions agree with TRBD2. With V trimmed by 5 bases and J by 3 bases, 3 bases remained unmatched. The CDR3 has 15 amino acids. CDR1 and CDR2 from the germline V gene are SGHAT and FQDESV (reference sequence). The CDR3 DNA is TGTGCCAGCAGCCTGGGACTAGCGGTCTACAATGAGCAGTTCTTC. Protein sequence: CASSLGLAVYNEQFF.

J is TRBJ2-1 and V is TRBV2; the match to TRBD2 covers 12 bases. V lost 6 bases to trimming and J lost 8 bases; unmatched junction nucleotides: 2. Germline V gene sequence: CDR1 SNHLY, CDR2 FYNNEI. There are 13 residues in the CDR3. The CDR3 bases are TGTGCCAGCAGACTAGCGGGGGGCGATGAGCAGTTCTTC. It is translated as CASRLAGGDEQFF. The full variable domain, in which reference TRBV2 and TRBJ2-1 provide the parts outside the CDR3, is EPEVTQTPSHQVTQMGQEVILRCVPISNHLYFYWYRQILGQKVEFLVSFYNNEISEKSEIFDDQFSVERPDGSNFTLKIRSTKLEDSAMYFCASRLAGGDEQFFGPGTRLTVL.

The chain carries TRBV9 and TRBJ1-1; 9 positions match TRBD1. Germline V lookup: CDR1 SGDLS, CDR2 YYNGEE. The CDR3 covers 15 residues. The ends lost 4 bases at V and 0 bases at J; junction bases unmatched: 4. CDR3 sequence: CASSLGQGMNTEAFF. The DNA of the CDR3 is TGTGCCAGCAGCCTTGGACAGGGGATGAACACTGAAGCTTTCTTT.

This clone was seen once. The CDR3 is CASSFRLDYEQYF. The CDR3, as DNA: TGTGCCAGCAGCTTTAGACTAGACTACGAGCAGTACTTC. This sequence joins TRBV7-6 and TRBJ2-7; maybe TRBD2 (6 bases). The CDR3 runs 13 residues. Trimming stripped 3 bases from V and 3 bases from J, with 9 bases between. Germline-derived CDR1 and CDR2 are SGHVS and FNYEAQ.

The CDR3 bases are TGCGCCAGCAGCACGGGACAGGGGGGCACTGAAGCTTTCTTT. This sequence encodes CASSTGQGGTEAFF. V is TRBV4-1 and J is TRBJ1-1, with 11 bases aligning to TRBD1. The germline V gene encodes CDR1 MGHRA and CDR2 YSYEKL. The CDR3 runs to 14 residues. Trimming took 5 bases from V and 4 from J; bases not matched to a gene: 3.

The chain is built from TRBV4-1 and TRBJ1-5; D gene unclear. The CDR3 is 13 amino acids. Per germline, CDR1 MGHRA and CDR2 YSYEKL. V shed 2 bases and J shed 3 bases, with 5 bases lying between them. The CDR3 region is CASSQSLNQPQHF. Here the CDR3 DNA reads TGCGCCAGCAGCCAATCTCTCAATCAGCCCCAGCATTTT.

The J gene is TRBJ1-4, the V gene TRBV19, with a tentative D call TRBD1 (6 bases). The germline gives CDR1 LNHDA, CDR2 SQIVND (reference sequence). V was pared by 7 bases and J by 7 bases, with 10 bases between. This CDR3 comprises 12 residues. As DNA, the CDR3 is TGTGCCAGTAAGGTGGGGGCTGAAAAACTGTTTTTT. This translates into CASKVGAEKLFF. Together with reference TRBV19 and TRBJ1-4, the CDR3 gives the full variable domain: DGGITQSPKYLFRKEGQNVTLSCEQNLNHDAMYWYRQDPGQGLRLIYYSQIVNDFQKGDIAEGYSVSREKKESFPLTVTSAQKNPTAFYLCASKVGAEKLFFGSGTQLSVL.

This chain connects TRBV12-5 to TRBJ2-3; TRBD2 matches at 8 bases. J gave up 6 bases and V 1 base, and 9 bases lay outside the gene matches. This CDR3 has 16 amino acids. Per the germline V gene, CDR1 is LGHNT and CDR2 is FRNRAP. The CDR3 region is CASGLGSGAAEDTQYF. CDR3 DNA sequence: TGTGCTAGTGGTTTGGGTAGCGGGGCGGCCGAGGATACGCAGTATTTT.

V and J are TRBV18 and TRBJ2-5, with D perhaps TRBD1 (6 bases). This CDR3 has 15 amino acids. Germline V gives CDR1 KGHSH, CDR2 LQKENI. The V end was cut by 1 base, the J end by 3 bases, with 12 bases between. CDR3: CASSPRTGLKETQYF. As DNA, the CDR3 is TGTGCCAGCTCACCACGTACAGGGCTAAAAGAGACCCAGTACTTC.

This clone turned up a few times. This chain joins TRBV7-3 and TRBJ2-2; perhaps TRBD2 as D (6 bases). The CDR3 consists of 13 residues. The germline V and J ends were trimmed by 6 bases and 7 bases, with 12 bases remaining between them. Germline CDR1 is SGHTA and CDR2 is FQGTGA. CDR3 in DNA: TGTGCCAGCAGTCGGCTAGCGTACGGGGAGCTGTTTTTT. The encoded protein is CASSRLAYGELFF. Drawing the rest from reference TRBV7-3 and TRBJ2-2, the complete variable domain is GAGVSQTPSNKVTEKGKYVELRCDPISGHTALYWYRQSLGQGPEFLIYFQGTGAADDSGLPNDRFFAVRPEGSVSTLKIQRTERGDSAVYLCASSRLAYGELFFGEGSRLTVL.

This sequence joins TRBV4-2 and TRBJ1-1, with 7 positions matching TRBD1. Germline values: CDR1 LGHNA, CDR2 YNFKEQ. CDR3 length: 15 residues. Trimming at V came to 1 base and at J to 6 bases, leaving 8 bases not matched to a gene. As DNA, the CDR3 is TGTGCCAGCAGCCAAGCCTACACAGGGGCCCCTGAAGCTTTCTTT. Protein product: CASSQAYTGAPEAFF.

The J gene is TRBJ2-3, the V gene TRBV19, with 7 bases fitting TRBD2. Losses at the gene ends were 4 bases for V and 5 bases for J; bases not matched to a gene: 18. CDR1 is LNHDA, CDR2 SQIVND, per germline (reference sequence). This CDR3 spans 18 amino acids. DNA for the CDR3: TGTGCCAGTAGTACTAGCGGAAGCGGTTTCACCCTGGAAGATACGCAGTATTTT. Translation gives CASSTSGSGFTLEDTQYF.

The chain links TRBV9 to TRBJ2-1, with D perhaps matching TRBD1 (5 bases). Germline V CDR1 and CDR2: SGDLS, YYNGEE. CDR3 size: 16 residues. The V gene lost 0 bases and the J gene lost 7 bases, with 17 bases spanning the gap. The DNA for the CDR3 is TGTGCCAGCAGCGTAGCGGCCGGTCAGGGCATAAATGAGCAGTTCTTC. It codes for CASSVAAGQGINEQFF.

This clone was seen a handful of times. The rearrangement uses TRBV7-9 and TRBJ1-2, with D unclear. CDR1 is SEHNR and CDR2 is FQNEAQ in the germline V gene (reference sequence). This CDR3 contains 14 residues. The ends were cut back, 5 bases at V and 1 base at J, with 11 bases in the middle. CDR3 sequence reads: CASSPSLGNYGYTF. The DNA for the CDR3 is TGTGCCAGCAGCCCTAGTCTGGGTAACTATGGCTACACCTTC.

The chain links TRBV7-8 to TRBJ1-5, with D possibly being TRBD1 (5 bases). The CDR3 length is 13 residues. From germline, CDR1 is SGHVS and CDR2 FQNEAQ. V was pared by 1 base and J by 6 bases, with 7 bases between. The CDR3 loop is CASSLGGTQPQHF. The CDR3 DNA sequence: TGTGCCAGCAGCTTAGGGGGCACTCAGCCCCAGCATTTT.

The genes are TRBV28 and TRBJ1-2; D unresolved. Trimming took 4 bases from V and 0 from J, leaving 9 bases between them. Germline V gene lookup returns CDR1 MDHEN and CDR2 SYDVKM. There are 14 residues in the CDR3. The CDR3 here is CASSSPNTNYGYTF. CDR3 in DNA: TGTGCCAGCAGTTCTCCCAACACTAACTATGGCTACACCTTC.